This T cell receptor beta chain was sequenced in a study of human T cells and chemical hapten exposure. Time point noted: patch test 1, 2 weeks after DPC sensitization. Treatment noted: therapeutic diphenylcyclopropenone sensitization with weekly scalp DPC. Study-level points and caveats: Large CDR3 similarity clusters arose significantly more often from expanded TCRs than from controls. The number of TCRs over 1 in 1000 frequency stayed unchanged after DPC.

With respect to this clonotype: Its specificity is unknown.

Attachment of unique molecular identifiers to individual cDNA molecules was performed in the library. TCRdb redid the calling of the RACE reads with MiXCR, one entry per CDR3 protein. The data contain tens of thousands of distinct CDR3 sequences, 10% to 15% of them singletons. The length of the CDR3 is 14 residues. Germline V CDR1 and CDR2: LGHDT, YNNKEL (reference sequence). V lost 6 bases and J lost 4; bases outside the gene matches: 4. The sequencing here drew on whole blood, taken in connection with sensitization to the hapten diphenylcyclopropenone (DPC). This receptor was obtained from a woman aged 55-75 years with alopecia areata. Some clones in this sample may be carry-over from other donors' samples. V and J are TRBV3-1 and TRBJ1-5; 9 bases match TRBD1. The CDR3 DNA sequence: TGTGCCAGCAGGGGGACAGGGCGTAATCAGCCCCAGCATTTT. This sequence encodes CASRGTGRNQPQHF. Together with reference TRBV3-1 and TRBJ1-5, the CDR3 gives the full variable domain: DTAVSQTPKYLVTQMGNDKSIKCEQNLGHDTMYWYKQDSKKFLKIMFSYNNKELIINETVPNRFSPKSPDKAHLNLHINSLELGDSAVYFCASRGTGRNQPQHFGDGTRLSIL.